Included here is one T cell receptor (beta chain) sequence, with context. The antigen is unknown. The sample belongs to a study of graft-versus-host responses after intestinal transplantation. Background on the study: Anti-thymocyte globulin served as induction for all recipients, who then took tacrolimus and steroids for 3 to 4 years.

Method: immunoSEQ multiplex PCR; TCRdb's copy keeps in-frame clones and lacks some. This table holds about 110,000 clones, more than 90% found once. General study points: High graft-versus-host to host-versus-graft clonal ratios were seen in allografts of patients with graft-donor T cell macrochimerism. GvH clone levels peaked in circulation, and this peak was associated with early post-transplant HvG declines. In recipient marrow, GvH clones were found, and some appeared first in ileum or blood.

CDR3 length equals 17 residues. V gave up 7 bases and J gave up 1 base, with 22 bases separating them. Germline CDR1 is MDHEN and CDR2 is SYDVKM. The material sequenced was unstimulated CD4+ T cells sorted from spleen or lymph node cells, taken before transplant. The source of this sequence is a human donor who was the organ donor for an intestinal transplant. The V call is TRBV28, the J call TRBJ2-5; TRBD1 is a possible D gene (6 bases). The CDR3 DNA reads as TGTGCCAGCACCTACGTGGGCTCGACAGGAACCCAAGAGACCCAGTACTTC. This codes for CASTYVGSTGTQETQYF.